This TCR beta chain was sequenced for a study of identical twins. Overall study findings and caveats: Model-predicted out-of-frame TCR alpha sharing fell below observed values in monozygotic twins. While abundant cord blood beta clonotypes carried fewer insertions, memory repertoires showed no such pattern. Out-of-frame alpha sequences shared by twins were enriched for low generation probability. Because invariant MAIT and iNKT cells could be present, zero-insertion analyses could be partly confounded.

Of note for this clonotype: What it binds is unknown.

MiXCR, applied by TCRdb to the 5' RACE reads, yields one record per CDR3 protein. The sample gives around 1.7 million distinct CDR3 sequences, about 31% of which show up once; about 0.27% is in the top ten. The CDR3 has 14 amino acids. Germline assignment: CDR1 DFQATT and CDR2 SNEGSKA (reference sequence). Trimming removed 1 base at V and 9 bases at J, with 16 bases between. The TCR was taken from a newborn girl in good health. V usage is TRBV20-1 and J usage is TRBJ2-1, with D unresolved. The sample was cord blood. Here the CDR3 reads CSARANRALGEQFF. In nucleotides, the CDR3 is TGCAGTGCTAGAGCAAACCGGGCTCTGGGTGAGCAGTTCTTC.